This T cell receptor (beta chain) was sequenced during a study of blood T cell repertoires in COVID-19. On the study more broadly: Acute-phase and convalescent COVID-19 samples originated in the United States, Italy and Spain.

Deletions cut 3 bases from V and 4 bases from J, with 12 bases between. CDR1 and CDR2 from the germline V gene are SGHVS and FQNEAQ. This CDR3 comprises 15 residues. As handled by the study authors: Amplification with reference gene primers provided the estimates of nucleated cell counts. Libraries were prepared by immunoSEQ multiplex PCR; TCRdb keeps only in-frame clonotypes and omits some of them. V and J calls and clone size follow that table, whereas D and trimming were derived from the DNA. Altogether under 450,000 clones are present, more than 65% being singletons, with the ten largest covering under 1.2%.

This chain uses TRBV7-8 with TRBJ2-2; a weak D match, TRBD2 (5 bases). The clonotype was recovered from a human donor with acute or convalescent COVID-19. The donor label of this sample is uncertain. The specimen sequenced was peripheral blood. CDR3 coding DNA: TGTGCCAGCAGCTTGTCCTGGGCGGGCACCGGGGAGCTGTTTTTT. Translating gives CASSLSWAGTGELFF.